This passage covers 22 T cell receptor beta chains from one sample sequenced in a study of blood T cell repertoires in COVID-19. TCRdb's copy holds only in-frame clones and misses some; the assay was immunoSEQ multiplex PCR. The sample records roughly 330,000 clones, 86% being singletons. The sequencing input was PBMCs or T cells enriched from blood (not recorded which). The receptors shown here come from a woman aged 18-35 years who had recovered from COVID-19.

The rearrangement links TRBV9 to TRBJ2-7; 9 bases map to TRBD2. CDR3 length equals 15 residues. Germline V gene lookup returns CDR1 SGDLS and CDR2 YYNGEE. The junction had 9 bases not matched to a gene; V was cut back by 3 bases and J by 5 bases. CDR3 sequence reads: CASSGAVSGRDEQYF. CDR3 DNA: TGTGCCAGCAGCGGAGCCGTTAGCGGGAGAGACGAGCAGTACTTC.

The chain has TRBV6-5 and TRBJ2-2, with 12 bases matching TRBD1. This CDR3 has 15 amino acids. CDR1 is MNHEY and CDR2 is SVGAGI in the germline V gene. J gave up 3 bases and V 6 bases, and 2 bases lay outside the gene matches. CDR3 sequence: CASRGQGAHTGELFF. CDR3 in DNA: TGTGCCAGCAGGGGACAGGGGGCGCACACCGGGGAGCTGTTTTTT.

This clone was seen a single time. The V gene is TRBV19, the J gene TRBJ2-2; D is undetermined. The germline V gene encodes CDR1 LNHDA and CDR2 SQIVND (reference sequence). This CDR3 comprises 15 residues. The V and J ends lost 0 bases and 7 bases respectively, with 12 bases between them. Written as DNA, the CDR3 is TGTGCCAGTAGTATAGAAGGCGAGGCGTTCGGGGAGCTGTTTTTT. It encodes CASSIEGEAFGELFF.

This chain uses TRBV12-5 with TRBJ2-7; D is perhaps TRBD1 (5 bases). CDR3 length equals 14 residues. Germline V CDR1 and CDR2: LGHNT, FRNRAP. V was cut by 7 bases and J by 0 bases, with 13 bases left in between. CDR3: CASASTESSYEQYF. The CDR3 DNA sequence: TGTGCTAGTGCCTCGACAGAGAGCTCCTACGAGCAGTACTTC.

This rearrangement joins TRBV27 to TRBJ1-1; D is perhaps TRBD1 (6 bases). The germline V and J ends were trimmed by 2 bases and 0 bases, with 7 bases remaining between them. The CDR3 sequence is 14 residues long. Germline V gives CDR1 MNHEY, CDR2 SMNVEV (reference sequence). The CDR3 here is CASSLRTVNTEAFF. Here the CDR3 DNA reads TGTGCCAGCAGTTTACGGACAGTGAACACTGAAGCTTTCTTT.

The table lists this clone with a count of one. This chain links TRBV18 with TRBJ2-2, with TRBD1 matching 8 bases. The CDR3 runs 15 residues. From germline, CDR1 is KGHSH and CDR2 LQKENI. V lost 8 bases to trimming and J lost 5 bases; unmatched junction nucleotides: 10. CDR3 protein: CASPNQGALTGELFF. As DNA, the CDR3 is TGTGCCAGCCCAAATCAGGGGGCGCTGACCGGGGAGCTGTTTTTT.

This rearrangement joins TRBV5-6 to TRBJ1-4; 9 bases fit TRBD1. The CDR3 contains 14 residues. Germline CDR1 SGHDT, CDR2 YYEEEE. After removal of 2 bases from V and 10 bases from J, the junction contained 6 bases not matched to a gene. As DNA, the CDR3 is TGTGCCAGCAGCTTACAAGGGACAGGGACAAAACTGTTTTTT. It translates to CASSLQGTGTKLFF.

CDR3 sequence: CASSNPSSYEQYF. The DNA of the CDR3 is TGTGCCAGCAGTAACCCTTCTAGCTACGAGCAGTACTTC. This sequence joins TRBV6-5 and TRBJ2-7; unclear D gene. CDR3 length equals 13 residues. V shed 5 bases and J shed 3 bases, with 11 bases lying between them. Germline V lookup: CDR1 MNHEY, CDR2 SVGAGI.

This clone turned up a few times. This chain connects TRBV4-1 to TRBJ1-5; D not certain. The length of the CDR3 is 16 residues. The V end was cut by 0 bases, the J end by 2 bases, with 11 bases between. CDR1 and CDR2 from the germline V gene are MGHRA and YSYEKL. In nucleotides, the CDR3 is TGCGCCAGCAGCCAAGATGGAGGCGTTGGCAATCAGCCCCAGCATTTT. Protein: CASSQDGGVGNQPQHF.

As DNA, the CDR3 is TGTGCCAGCTCAGAACGACTAGCGGGCCTCACCGGGGAGCTGTTTTTT. Protein product: CASSERLAGLTGELFF. The chain recombines TRBV18 with TRBJ2-2, with TRBD2 identical over 10 bases. Trimming at V came to 5 bases and at J to 4 bases, leaving 7 bases not matched to a gene. CDR1 and CDR2 (germline): KGHSH, LQKENI. The CDR3 is 16 amino acids.

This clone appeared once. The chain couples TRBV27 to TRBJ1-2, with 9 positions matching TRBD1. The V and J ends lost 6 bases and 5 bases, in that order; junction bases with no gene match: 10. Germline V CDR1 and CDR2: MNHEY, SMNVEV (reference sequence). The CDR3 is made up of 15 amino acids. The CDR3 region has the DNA TGTGCCAGCAGGACTACAGGGGGCCTTACTTATGGCTACACCTTC. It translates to CASRTTGGLTYGYTF.

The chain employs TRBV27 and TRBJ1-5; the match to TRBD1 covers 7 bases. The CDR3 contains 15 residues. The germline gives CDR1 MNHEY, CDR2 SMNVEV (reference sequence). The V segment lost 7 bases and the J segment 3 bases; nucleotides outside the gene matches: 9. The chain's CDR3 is CASNAAGGPNQPQHF. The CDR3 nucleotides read TGTGCCAGCAATGCGGCAGGGGGGCCCAATCAGCCCCAGCATTTT.

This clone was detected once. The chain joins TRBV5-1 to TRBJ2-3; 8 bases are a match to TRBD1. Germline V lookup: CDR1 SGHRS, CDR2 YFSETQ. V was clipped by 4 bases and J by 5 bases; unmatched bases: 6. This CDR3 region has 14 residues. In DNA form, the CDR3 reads TGCGCCAGCAGCCCAAATACAGGGGGAGATACGCAGTATTTT. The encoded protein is CASSPNTGGDTQYF.

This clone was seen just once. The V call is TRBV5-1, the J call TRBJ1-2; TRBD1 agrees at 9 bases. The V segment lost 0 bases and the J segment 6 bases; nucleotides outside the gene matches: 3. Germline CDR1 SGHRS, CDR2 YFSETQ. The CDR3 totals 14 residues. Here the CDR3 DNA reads TGCGCCAGCAGCTTGGCACAGGGGGCTGATGGCTACACCTTC. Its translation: CASSLAQGADGYTF. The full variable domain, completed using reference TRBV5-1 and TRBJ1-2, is KAGVTQTPRYLIKTRGQQVTLSCSPISGHRSVSWYQQTPGQGLQFLFEYFSETQRNKGNFPGRFSGRQFSNSRSEMNVSTLELGDSALYLCASSLAQGADGYTFGSGTRLTVV.

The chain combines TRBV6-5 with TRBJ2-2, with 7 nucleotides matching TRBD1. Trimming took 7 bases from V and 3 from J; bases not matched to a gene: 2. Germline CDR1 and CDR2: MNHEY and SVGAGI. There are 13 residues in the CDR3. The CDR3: CASTTGYTGELFF. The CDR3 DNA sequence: TGTGCCAGCACGACAGGGTACACCGGGGAGCTGTTTTTT.

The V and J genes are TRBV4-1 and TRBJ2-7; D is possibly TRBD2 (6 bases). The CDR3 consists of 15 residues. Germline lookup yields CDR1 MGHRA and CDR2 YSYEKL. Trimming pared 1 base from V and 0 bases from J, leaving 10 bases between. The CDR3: CASSQVGGISYEQYF. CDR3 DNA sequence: TGCGCCAGCAGCCAAGTAGGCGGGATCTCCTACGAGCAGTACTTC.

Here the CDR3 DNA reads TGTGCCAGCAGCCAAGATACCGGGACTAGCTCGATCACGCAGTATTTT. Its translation: CASSQDTGTSSITQYF. The rearrangement joins TRBV4-2 to TRBJ2-3; 9 bases match TRBD2. CDR3 length: 16 amino acids. The germline gives CDR1 LGHNA, CDR2 YNFKEQ. J was trimmed by 9 bases and V by 0 bases; bases with no gene match: 10.

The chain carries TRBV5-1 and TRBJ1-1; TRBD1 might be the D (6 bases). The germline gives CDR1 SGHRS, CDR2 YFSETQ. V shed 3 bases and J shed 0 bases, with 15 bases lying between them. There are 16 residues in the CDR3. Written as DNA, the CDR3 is TGCGCCAGCAGCTCCCGGGGGGCAAATTTGAACACTGAAGCTTTCTTT. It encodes CASSSRGANLNTEAFF.

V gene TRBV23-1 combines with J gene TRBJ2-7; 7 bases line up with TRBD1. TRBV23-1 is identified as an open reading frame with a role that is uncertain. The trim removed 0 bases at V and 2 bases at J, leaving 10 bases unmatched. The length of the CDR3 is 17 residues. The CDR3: CASSQSATGPLTYEQYF. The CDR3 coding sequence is TGCGCCAGCAGTCAATCAGCGACAGGGCCCTTAACCTACGAGCAGTACTTC.

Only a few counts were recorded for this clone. CDR3 loop: CASSIGEVVTGELFF. CDR3 sequence (DNA): TGTGCCAGTAGTATCGGGGAAGTAGTCACCGGGGAGCTGTTTTTT. V gene TRBV19 combines with J gene TRBJ2-2, with D perhaps TRBD2 (5 bases). Trimming shortened V by 3 bases and J by 4 bases, and 12 bases separated the two germline ends. The CDR3 extends over 15 amino acids. Germline V CDR1 and CDR2: LNHDA, SQIVND (reference sequence).

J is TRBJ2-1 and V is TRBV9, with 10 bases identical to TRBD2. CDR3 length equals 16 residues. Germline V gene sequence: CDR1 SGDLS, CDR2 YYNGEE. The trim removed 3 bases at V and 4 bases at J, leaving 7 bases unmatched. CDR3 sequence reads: CASSETLAGEYNEQFF. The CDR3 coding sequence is TGTGCCAGCAGCGAGACCCTAGCGGGAGAATACAATGAGCAGTTCTTC. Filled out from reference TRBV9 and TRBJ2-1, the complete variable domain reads DSGVTQTPKHLITATGQRVTLRCSPRSGDLSVYWYQQSLDQGLQFLIQYYNGEERAKGNILERFSAQQFPDLHSELNLSSLELGDSALYFCASSETLAGEYNEQFFGPGTRLTVL.

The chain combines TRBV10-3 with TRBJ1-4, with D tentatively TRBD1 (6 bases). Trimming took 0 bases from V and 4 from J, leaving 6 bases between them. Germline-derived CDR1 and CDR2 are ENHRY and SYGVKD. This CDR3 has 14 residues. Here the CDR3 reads CAISESQGNEKLFF. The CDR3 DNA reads TGTGCCATCAGTGAGTCACAGGGTAATGAAAAACTGTTTTTT.